The source of this T cell receptor beta chain is a study of T cell responses to AZD1222 COVID-19 vaccine. The assay was immunoSEQ multiplex PCR, and TCRdb's table has in-frame clones only and misses some. The sample lists 120,000 to 150,000 clones; 88% were seen once. The count of this clone is one. Its antigen is not known. General observations from the study: Along spike, vaccine-associated CD4 TCRs were found throughout, with dominance at 160-218 and 743-854. Clonal diversity was possibly underestimated, and the donors were mostly white British, with more females. A rise in Spike-specific TCR breadth and depth followed two AZD1222 doses. As reported, nearly half of all spike-specific TCRs target variant regions that are unmutated.

This sequence was found in an adult in good health. The material was peripheral blood, obtained on day 0 of AZD1222 vaccination.

The CDR3 DNA is TGTGCCAGCAGTGAAACCGGGCAGGGATCTGCTGAAGCTTTCTTT. It yields the protein CASSETGQGSAEAFF. J is TRBJ1-1 and V is TRBV2, with a possible D match to TRBD1 (5 bases). The V end lost 2 bases, the J end lost 6 bases, and 16 bases lay between the germline ends. CDR3 length: 15 amino acids. Per germline, CDR1 SNHLY and CDR2 FYNNEI.